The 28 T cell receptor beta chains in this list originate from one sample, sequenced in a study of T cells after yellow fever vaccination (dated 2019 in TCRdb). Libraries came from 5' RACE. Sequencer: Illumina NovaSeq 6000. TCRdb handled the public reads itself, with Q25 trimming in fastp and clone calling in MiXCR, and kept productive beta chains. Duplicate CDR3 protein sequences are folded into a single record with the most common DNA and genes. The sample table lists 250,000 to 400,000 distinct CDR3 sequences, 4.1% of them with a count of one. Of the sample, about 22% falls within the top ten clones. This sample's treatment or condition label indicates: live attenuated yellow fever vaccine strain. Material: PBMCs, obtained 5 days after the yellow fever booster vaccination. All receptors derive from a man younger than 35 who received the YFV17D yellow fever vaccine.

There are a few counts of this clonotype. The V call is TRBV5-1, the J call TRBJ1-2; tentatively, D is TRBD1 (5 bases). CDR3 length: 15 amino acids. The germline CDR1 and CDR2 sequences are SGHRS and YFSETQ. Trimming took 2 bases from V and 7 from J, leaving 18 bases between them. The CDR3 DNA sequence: TGCGCCAGCAGCTTAGAGGCAGGGACCGAACCTGGCTACACCTTC. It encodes CASSLEAGTEPGYTF.

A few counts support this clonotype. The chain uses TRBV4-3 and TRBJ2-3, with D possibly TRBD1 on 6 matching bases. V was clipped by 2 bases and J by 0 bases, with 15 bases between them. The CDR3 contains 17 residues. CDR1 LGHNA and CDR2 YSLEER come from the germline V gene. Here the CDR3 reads CASSQTPSGQSTDTQYF. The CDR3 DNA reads TGCGCCAGCAGCCAAACACCCTCGGGACAAAGCACAGATACGCAGTATTTT.

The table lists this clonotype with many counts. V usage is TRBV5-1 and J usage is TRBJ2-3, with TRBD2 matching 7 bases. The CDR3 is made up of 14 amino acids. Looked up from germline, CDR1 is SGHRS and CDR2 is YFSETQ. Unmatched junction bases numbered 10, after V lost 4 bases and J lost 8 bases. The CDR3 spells CASSPWEGGGTQYF. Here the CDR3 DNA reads TGCGCCAGCAGCCCCTGGGAGGGTGGGGGTACGCAGTATTTT. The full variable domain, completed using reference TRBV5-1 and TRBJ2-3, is KAGVTQTPRYLIKTRGQQVTLSCSPISGHRSVSWYQQTPGQGLQFLFEYFSETQRNKGNFPGRFSGRQFSNSRSEMNVSTLELGDSALYLCASSPWEGGGTQYFGPGTRLTVL.

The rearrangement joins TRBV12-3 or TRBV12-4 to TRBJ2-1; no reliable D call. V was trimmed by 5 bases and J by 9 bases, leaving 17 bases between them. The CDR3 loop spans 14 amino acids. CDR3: CASSPKNTVGEQFF. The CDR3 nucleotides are TGTGCCAGCAGTCCAAAAAATACTGTGGGTGAGCAGTTCTTC.

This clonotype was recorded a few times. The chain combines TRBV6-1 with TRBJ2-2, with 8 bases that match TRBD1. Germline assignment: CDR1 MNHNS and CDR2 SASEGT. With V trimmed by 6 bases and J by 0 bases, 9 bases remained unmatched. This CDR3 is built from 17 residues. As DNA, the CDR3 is TGTGCCAGCAGCTTGACAGGGGTCTACACGAACACCGGGGAGCTGTTTTTT. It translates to CASSLTGVYTNTGELFF.

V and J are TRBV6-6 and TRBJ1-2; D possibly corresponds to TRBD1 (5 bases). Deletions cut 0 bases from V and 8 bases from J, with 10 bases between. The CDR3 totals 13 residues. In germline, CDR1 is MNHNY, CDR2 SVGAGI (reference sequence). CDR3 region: CASSYSTRAGYTF. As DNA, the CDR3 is TGTGCCAGCAGTTACTCGACCAGGGCCGGCTACACCTTC.

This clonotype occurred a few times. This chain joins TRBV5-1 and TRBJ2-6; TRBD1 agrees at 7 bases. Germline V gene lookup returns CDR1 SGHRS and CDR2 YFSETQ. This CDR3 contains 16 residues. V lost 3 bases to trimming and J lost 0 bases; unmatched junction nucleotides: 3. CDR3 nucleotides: TGCGCCAGCAGCTCGACAGGGCTCTCTGGGGCCAACGTCCTGACTTTC. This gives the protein CASSSTGLSGANVLTF.

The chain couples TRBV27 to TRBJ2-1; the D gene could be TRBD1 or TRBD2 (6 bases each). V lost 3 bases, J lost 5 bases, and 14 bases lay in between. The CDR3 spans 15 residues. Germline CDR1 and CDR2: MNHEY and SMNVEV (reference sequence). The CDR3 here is CASSFWGASDNEQFF. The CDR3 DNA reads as TGTGCCAGCAGTTTTTGGGGGGCGTCGGACAATGAGCAGTTCTTC.

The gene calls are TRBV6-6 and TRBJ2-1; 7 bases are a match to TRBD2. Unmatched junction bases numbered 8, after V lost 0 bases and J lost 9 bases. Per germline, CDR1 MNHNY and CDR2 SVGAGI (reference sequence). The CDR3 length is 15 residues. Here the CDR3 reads CASSYSPSGGPEQFF. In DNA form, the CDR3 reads TGTGCCAGCAGTTACTCGCCTAGCGGCGGCCCTGAGCAGTTCTTC.

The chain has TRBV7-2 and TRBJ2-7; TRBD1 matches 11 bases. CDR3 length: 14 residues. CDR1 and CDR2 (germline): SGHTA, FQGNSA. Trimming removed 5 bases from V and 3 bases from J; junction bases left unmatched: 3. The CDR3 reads CASSADRGHYEQYF. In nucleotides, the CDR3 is TGTGCCAGCAGCGCGGACAGGGGGCACTACGAGCAGTACTTC.

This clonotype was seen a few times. CDR3 nucleotides: TGTGCCAGCAGCTTACCCCCGGACAGGATGGCCCGTATGAACACTGAAGCTTTCTTT. Translation gives CASSLPPDRMARMNTEAFF. The chain couples TRBV7-9 to TRBJ1-1; 7 bases match TRBD1. This CDR3 is built from 19 residues. Germline CDR1 SEHNR, CDR2 FQNEAQ (reference sequence). The junction had 15 bases not matched to a gene; V was cut back by 2 bases and J by 0 bases.

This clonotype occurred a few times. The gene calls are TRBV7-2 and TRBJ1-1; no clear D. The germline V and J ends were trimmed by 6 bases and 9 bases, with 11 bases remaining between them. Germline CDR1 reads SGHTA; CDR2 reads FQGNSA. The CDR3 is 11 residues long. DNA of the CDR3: TGTGCCAGCAGATTGACGGTGAAAGCTTTCTTT. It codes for CASRLTVKAFF.

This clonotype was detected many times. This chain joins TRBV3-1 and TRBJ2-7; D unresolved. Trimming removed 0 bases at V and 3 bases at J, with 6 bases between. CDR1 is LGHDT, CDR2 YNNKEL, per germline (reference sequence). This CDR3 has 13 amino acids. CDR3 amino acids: CASSQEPRYEQYF. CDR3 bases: TGTGCCAGCAGCCAAGAACCGCGCTACGAGCAGTACTTC.

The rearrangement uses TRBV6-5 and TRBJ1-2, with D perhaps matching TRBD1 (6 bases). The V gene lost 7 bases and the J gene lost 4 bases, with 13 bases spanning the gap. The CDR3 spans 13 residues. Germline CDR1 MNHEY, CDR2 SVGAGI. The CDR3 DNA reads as TGTGCCAGCACGGGGGGGGGCTTCTATGGCTACACCTTC. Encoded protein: CASTGGGFYGYTF.

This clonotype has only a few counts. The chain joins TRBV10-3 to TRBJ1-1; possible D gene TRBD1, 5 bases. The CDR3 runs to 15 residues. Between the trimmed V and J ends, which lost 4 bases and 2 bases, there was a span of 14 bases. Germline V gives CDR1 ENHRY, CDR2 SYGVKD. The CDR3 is CAISGILTDNTEAFF. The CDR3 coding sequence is TGTGCCATCAGTGGGATTTTGACAGATAACACTGAAGCTTTCTTT.

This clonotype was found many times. This CDR3 reads CASSLVPGGKSDTQYF. The CDR3 DNA reads TGTGCCAGCAGTTTAGTTCCAGGGGGAAAATCAGATACGCAGTATTTT. This chain links TRBV12-3 or TRBV12-4 with TRBJ2-3; 7 nucleotides match TRBD1. There are 16 residues in the CDR3. Losses at the gene ends were 1 base for V and 4 bases for J; bases not matched to a gene: 8.

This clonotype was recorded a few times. CDR3 sequence: CASGAAREQYF. Here the CDR3 DNA reads TGTGCCAGCGGGGCGGCCCGCGAGCAGTACTTC. The chain joins TRBV6-2 or TRBV6-3 to TRBJ2-7; the D gene is possibly TRBD1 (5 bases). In germline, CDR1 is MNHEY, CDR2 SVGEGT. Trimming pared 8 bases from V and 6 bases from J, leaving 11 bases between. The CDR3 length is 11 residues.

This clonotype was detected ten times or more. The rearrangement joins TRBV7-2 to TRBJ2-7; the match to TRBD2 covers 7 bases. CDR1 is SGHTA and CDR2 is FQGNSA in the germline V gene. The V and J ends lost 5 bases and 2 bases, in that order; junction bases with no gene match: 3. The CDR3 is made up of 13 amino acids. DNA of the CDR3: TGTGCCAGCAGCCTGACTAGCCCCTACGAGCAGTACTTC. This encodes CASSLTSPYEQYF.

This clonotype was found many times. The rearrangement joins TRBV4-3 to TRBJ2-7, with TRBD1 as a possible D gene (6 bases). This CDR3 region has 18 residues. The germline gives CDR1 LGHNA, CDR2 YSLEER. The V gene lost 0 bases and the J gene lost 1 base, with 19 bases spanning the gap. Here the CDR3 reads CASSQETGGRRLSYEQYF. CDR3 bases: TGCGCCAGCAGCCAAGAAACTGGGGGCAGGAGATTGTCCTACGAGCAGTACTTC.

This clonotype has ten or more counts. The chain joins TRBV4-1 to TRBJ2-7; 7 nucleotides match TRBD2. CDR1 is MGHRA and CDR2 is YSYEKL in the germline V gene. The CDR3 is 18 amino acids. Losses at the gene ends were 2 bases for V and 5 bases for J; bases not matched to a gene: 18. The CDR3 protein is CASSQPFWGGRPFDEQYF. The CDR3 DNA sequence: TGCGCCAGCAGCCAACCGTTTTGGGGGGGGAGGCCGTTCGACGAGCAGTACTTC.

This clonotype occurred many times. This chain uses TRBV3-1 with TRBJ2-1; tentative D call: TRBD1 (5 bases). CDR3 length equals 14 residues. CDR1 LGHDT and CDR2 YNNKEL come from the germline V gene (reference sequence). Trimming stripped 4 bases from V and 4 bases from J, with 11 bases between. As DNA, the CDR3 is TGTGCCAGCAGCCCTCCGGACATTTACAATGAGCAGTTCTTC. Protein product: CASSPPDIYNEQFF.

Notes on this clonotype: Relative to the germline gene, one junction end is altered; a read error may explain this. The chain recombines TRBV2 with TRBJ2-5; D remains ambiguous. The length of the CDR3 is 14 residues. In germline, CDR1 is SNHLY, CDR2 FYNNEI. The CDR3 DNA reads TGTACCAGCAGTGAAGCCATCTCGCCGGAGACCCAGTACTTC. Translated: CTSSEAISPETQYF.

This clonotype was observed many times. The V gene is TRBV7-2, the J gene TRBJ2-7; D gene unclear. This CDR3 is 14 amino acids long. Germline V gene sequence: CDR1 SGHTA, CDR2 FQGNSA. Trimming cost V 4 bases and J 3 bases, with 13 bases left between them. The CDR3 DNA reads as TGTGCCAGCAGCTCCTCTGTGGGTTTCTACGAGCAGTACTTC. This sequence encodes CASSSSVGFYEQYF.

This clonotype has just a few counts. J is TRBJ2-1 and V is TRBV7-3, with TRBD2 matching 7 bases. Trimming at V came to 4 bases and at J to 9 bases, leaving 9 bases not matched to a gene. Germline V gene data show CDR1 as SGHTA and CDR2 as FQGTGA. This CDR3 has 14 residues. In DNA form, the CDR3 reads TGTGCCAGCAGCTCCCCCGGACTAGGGTCTGAGCAGTTCTTC. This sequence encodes CASSSPGLGSEQFF. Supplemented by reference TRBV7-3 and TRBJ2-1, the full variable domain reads GAGVSQTPSNKVTEKGKYVELRCDPISGHTALYWYRQSLGQGPEFLIYFQGTGAADDSGLPNDRFFAVRPEGSVSTLKIQRTERGDSAVYLCASSSPGLGSEQFFGPGTRLTVL.

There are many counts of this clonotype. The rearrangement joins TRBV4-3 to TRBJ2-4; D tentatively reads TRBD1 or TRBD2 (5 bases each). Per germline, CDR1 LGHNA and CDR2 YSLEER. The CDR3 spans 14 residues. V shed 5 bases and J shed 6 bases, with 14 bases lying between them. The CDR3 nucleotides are TGCGCCAGCAGCTCGAGGGTCGACAGAAACATTCAGTACTTC. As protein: CASSSRVDRNIQYF.

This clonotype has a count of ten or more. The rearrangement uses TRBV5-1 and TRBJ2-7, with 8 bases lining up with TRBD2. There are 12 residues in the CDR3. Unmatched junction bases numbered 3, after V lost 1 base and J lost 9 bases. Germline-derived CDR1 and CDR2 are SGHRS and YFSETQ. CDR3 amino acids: CASSLSGGAQYF. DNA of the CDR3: TGCGCCAGCAGCTTGAGCGGGGGCGCGCAGTACTTC.

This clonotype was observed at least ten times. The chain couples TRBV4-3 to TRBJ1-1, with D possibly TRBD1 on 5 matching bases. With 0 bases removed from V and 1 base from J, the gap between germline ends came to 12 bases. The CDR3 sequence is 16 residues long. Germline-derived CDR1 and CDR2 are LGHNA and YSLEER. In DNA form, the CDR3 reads TGCGCCAGCAGCCAAGAATATGGGCAGGGGAACACTGAAGCTTTCTTT. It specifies CASSQEYGQGNTEAFF.

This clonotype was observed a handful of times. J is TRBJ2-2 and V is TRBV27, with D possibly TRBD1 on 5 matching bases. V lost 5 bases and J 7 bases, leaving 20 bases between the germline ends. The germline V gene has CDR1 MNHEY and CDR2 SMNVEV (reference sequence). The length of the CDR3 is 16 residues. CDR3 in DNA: TGTGCCAGCAGTCCCTTGTGGGGCCCGCGGTACGGGGAGCTGTTTTTT. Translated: CASSPLWGPRYGELFF.